The 9 T cell receptor beta chains presented below share a single source sample, sequenced in a study of identical twins. From the 5' RACE reads, TCRdb called clonotypes with MiXCR, one entry per CDR3 protein. Counted here are around 480,000 distinct CDR3 sequences, about 13% occurring once; the ten biggest clones make up approximately 0.98%. A further study also used this sample, focusing on yellow fever vaccine responses in identical twins.

The specimen was CD4+ T cells sorted from blood. The receptors derive from a woman aged 18-30 years in good health.

Ten or more counts support this clonotype. The chain carries TRBV7-2 and TRBJ1-1; D not resolved. V lost 3 bases and J lost 4, with 9 bases in between. This CDR3 region has 13 residues. Germline CDR1 reads SGHTA; CDR2 reads FQGNSA. The CDR3 sequence: CASSFSLSTEAFF. DNA for the CDR3: TGTGCCAGCAGCTTCTCCCTCAGCACTGAAGCTTTCTTT.

This clonotype was counted between two and nine times. This chain uses TRBV7-2 with TRBJ1-2; 8 bases are shared with TRBD1. V lost 3 bases to trimming and J lost 4 bases; unmatched junction nucleotides: 7. Per the germline V gene, CDR1 is SGHTA and CDR2 is FQGNSA. The CDR3 spans 15 residues. The CDR3 is CASSFGTGDTYGYTF. The DNA for the CDR3 is TGTGCCAGCAGCTTCGGGACAGGCGACACCTATGGCTACACCTTC.

The chain recombines TRBV6-2 or TRBV6-3 with TRBJ2-1, with D possibly TRBD2 on 7 matching bases. Trimming cost V 6 bases and J 9 bases, with 18 bases left between them. The CDR3 contains 14 residues. CDR1 and CDR2 from the germline V gene are MNHEY and SVGEGT. CDR3 amino acids: CASRAAGANIEQFF. CDR3 in DNA: TGTGCCAGCAGAGCCGCGGGGGCGAACATTGAGCAGTTCTTC.

This clonotype turned up a few times. V is TRBV6-2 or TRBV6-3 and J is TRBJ2-7, with unresolved D. The CDR3 loop spans 13 amino acids. Germline V gene lookup returns CDR1 MNHEY and CDR2 SVGEGT. The V end lost 6 bases, the J end lost 4 bases, and 13 bases lay between the germline ends. The CDR3 region has the DNA TGTGCCAGCAGCCCTCCGGTGTTGTACGAGCAGTACTTC. Its protein is CASSPPVLYEQYF.

This clonotype occurred many times. V gene TRBV12-3 or TRBV12-4 combines with J gene TRBJ1-1; D ambiguous. This CDR3 has 10 amino acids. The V gene lost 3 bases and the J gene lost 4 bases, with 0 bases spanning the gap. The CDR3 sequence: CASSFTEAFF. The CDR3 nucleotides read TGTGCCAGCAGTTTCACTGAAGCTTTCTTT.

This clonotype occurred a few times. This chain connects TRBV12-3 or TRBV12-4 to TRBJ2-3; 12 bases line up with TRBD2. The V segment lost 3 bases and the J segment 6 bases; nucleotides outside the gene matches: 7. The CDR3 is 16 amino acids. In nucleotides, the CDR3 is TGTGCCAGCAGTTTGTCGCTAGCGGGGGGGTCGGATACGCAGTATTTT. Its translation is CASSLSLAGGSDTQYF.

The CDR3, as DNA: TGTGCCAGCAACTGGGGCGCCACCAAGGCCAAAAACATTCAGTACTTC. Translating it yields CASNWGATKAKNIQYF. The gene calls are TRBV5-8 and TRBJ2-4; D is possibly TRBD1 (5 bases). The V end lost 6 bases, the J end lost 1 base, and 17 bases lay between the germline ends. The CDR3 runs to 16 residues. CDR1 and CDR2 (germline): SGHTS, YDEGEE. Combining the CDR3 with reference TRBV5-8 and TRBJ2-4 gives the whole variable domain EAGVTQSPTHLIKTRGQQATLRCSPISGHTSVYWYQQALGLGLQFLLWYDEGEERNRGNFPPRFSGRQFPNYSSELNVNALELEDSALYLCASNWGATKAKNIQYFGAGTRLSVL.

The chain has TRBV6-2 or TRBV6-3 and TRBJ2-1; D gene ambiguous. Looked up from germline, CDR1 is MNHEY and CDR2 is SVGEGT. V gave up 5 bases and J gave up 5 bases, with 10 bases separating them. The CDR3 runs to 13 residues. The CDR3 reads CASSQTTNNEQFF. DNA for the CDR3: TGTGCCAGCAGTCAGACGACCAACAATGAGCAGTTCTTC.

This clonotype has just a few counts. The rearrangement uses TRBV5-1 and TRBJ1-5; D remains unclear. This CDR3 has 9 residues. Germline V lookup: CDR1 SGHRS, CDR2 YFSETQ. As DNA, the CDR3 is TGCGCTGTCAGACAGCCCCAGCATTTT. It specifies CAVRQPQHF.